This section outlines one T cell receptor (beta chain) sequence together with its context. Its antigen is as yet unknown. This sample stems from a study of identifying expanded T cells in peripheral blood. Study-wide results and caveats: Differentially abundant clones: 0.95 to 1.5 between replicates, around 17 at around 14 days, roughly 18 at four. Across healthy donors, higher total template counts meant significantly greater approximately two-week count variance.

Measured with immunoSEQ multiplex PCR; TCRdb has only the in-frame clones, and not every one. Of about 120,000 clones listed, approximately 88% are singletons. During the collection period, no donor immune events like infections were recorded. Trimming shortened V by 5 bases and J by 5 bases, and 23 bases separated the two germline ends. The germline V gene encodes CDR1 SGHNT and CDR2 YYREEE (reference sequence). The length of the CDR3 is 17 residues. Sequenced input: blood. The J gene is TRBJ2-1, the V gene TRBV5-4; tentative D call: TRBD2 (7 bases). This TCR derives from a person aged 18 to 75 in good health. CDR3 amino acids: CASSGGGPVDSHNEQFF. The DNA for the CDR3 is TGTGCCAGCAGTGGGGGGGGGCCAGTAGACAGCCACAATGAGCAGTTCTTC.